This T cell receptor beta chain was found in a study of regulatory T cells in long-lasting Graves disease (dated by TCRdb to about 2021). Some background on the complete study: In the newly diagnosed Graves' disease group, patients had been taking antithyroid drugs for less than 3 months. Peripheral blood TCR sequencing and RNA sequencing compared persistent Graves' disease patients with newly diagnosed Graves' disease patients. The study was registered as a clinical trial and conducted in China. TCR sequencing covered around 13 persistent and around 20 newly diagnosed Graves' disease patients, approximately 33 samples in total.

The sample's time point label, in plain terms: newly diagnosed GD, antithyroid drugs for less than 3 months. For both TCR sequencing and RNA sequencing, RNA was extracted from PBMCs using TRIzol. The diagnosis of Graves' disease followed American Thyroid Association guidelines. Patients for the study were recruited at an endocrinology department in Xi'an, China. Each patient gave approximately 10 milliliters of peripheral blood, collected in an EDTA anticoagulant tube. PBMCs were isolated by Ficoll Paque Plus density gradient separation without further T cell sorting. An Agilent 2100 Bioanalyzer and agarose gel were used to assess RNA quality, and a NanoDrop 2000 was used to measure RNA concentration. Library preparation used multiplex PCR. TCRdb lists the instrument as Illumina HiSeq 4000. To build TCR beta libraries, CDR3 regions were amplified by Arm-PCR using iRepertoire HTBI primers. Gel purification was performed on PCR products prior to sequencing. In the original analysis: Across samples, around 62 TRBV and roughly 15 TRBJ segments were identified and used for gene usage analysis of CDR3 amino acid clonotypes. COPE and FqMerger were used to merge the filtered high-quality paired reads into contigs. Contigs were aligned with BLAST to IMGT TRBV, TRBD and TRBJ reference genes, and CDR3 was defined per IMGT. Any clonotype with a frequency above 0.1% was counted as a highly expanded clone. Shannon entropy was used to measure repertoire diversity, and the Gini coefficient was used to measure V-J evenness. Clonotypes shared by more than one individual were considered public. The public reads were quality trimmed at Q25 with fastp and then assembled into clones with MiXCR by TCRdb, keeping productive beta chains. All rows with the same CDR3 protein become a single entry with the most common DNA and genes. These V and J calls derive from TCRdb rather than the authors' analysis. In this sample the table shows hundreds of thousands of distinct CDR3 sequences, about 14% of which occur a single time. 10% of the sample belongs to the ten largest clones.

Beyond this particular receptor, the publication reports: Patients with persistent disease shared more public clonotypes (about 2,500) than newly diagnosed patients did (more than 900). Persistent Graves' disease patients showed lower TCR Shannon entropy and fewer highly expanded clones than newly diagnosed patients, suggesting clonal expansion. Only peripheral blood was studied, because thyroid tissue, the primary lesion, was inaccessible. TRBV28, TRBJ1-2 and TRBJ2-5 were preferentially used in persistent disease, while TRBV20-1 and TRBJ2-1 were favored in newly diagnosed disease. Sequencing and analysis were restricted to the TCR beta chain. The authors acknowledged the small sample size as a limitation that may reduce accuracy.

V gives up 5 bases and J gives up 0 bases, and the segment between their germline ends measures 12 bases. CDR1 is given as LNHNV and CDR2 as YYDKDF, both from the germline V gene (reference sequence). Including the terminal cysteine and phenylalanine, the CDR3 comprises 15 residues. Only the CDR3 portion is preserved as DNA: 45 bases, with reading frame beginning at the first base. This clonotype was seen at least ten times. The antigen it binds to is not known. No qualities accompany the bases; no much larger clone lies one base away. The same sample was also used in a study of T cells in Graves' hyperthyroidism and ophthalmopathy. The second study's authors report: Graves' hyperthyroidism was defined as stable when no progression to ophthalmopathy occurred over 18 months of follow-up. Hyperthyroidism patients were newly diagnosed, with disease duration under 2 months, and aged 18 to 65 years. The study excluded patients with uncontrolled infections, other autoimmune diseases, pregnancy or lactation. Diagnoses were established on the basis of clinical symptoms, serum thyroxine and TRAb, thyroid ultrasound, and orbital computed tomography. For the first round of RT-PCR on the TCR CDR3, the HTBI primer set was used together with the Qiagen OneStep RT-PCR kit. Blood samples also contained most of the expanded thyroid clonotypes (frequency above 0.001), which suggests that blood repertoires may reflect thyroid immune responses. Ophthalmopathy was separated from stable hyperthyroidism by a 13 V-J signature model, with approximately 85% sensitivity and 81% to 82% specificity obtained in cross-validation and 80%/75% obtained in testing. During validation, the model predicted progression to ophthalmopathy a median of about 6.3 months ahead of onset, with more than 60% sensitivity and roughly 75% specificity. TCR V-J signatures able to tell the groups apart were searched for in a discovery cohort of 95 or so patients, of whom more than 40 had Graves' ophthalmopathy and some 60 had stable Graves' hyperthyroidism. Prospective prediction of ophthalmopathy was tested in an independent validation cohort consisting of 18 hyperthyroidism patients and about 17 patients who later progressed to ophthalmopathy. The approximately 95 discovery patients were divided at random into training and test sets in a 7:3 ratio. The study also compared thyroid tissue and blood T-cell repertoires from several Graves' hyperthyroidism patients. After blood sampling, hyperthyroidism patients were treated with methimazole at a starting dose of 30 mg daily, and ophthalmopathy patients were treated with high-dose intravenous methylprednisolone. Libraries were constructed in a second round of multiplex PCR, after which size selection and purification were carried out. Sequencing of the libraries was done on an Illumina HiSeq2000 using paired-end 100 bp reads. SOAPnuke was used to process the raw data, throwing out any read that contained adapters or uncalled bases, had a mean Phred below 15, or lacked an exact constant-primer or identifier match. High-quality paired reads were merged using COPE v1.2.5, and each unique nucleotide sequence was defined as a clonotype. MiTCR v1.1 was used to align clonotypes to the IMGT TRBV, TRBD and TRBJ reference segments. The analysis was restricted to V-J combinations with a frequency above 0.0001, which together covered about 99% of the repertoires. The TCS score was defined as the ratio of F50 (clonal expansion) to E x V (chaos), calculated using BLOSUM62-based TCRdist between CDR3 peptides within each V-J. Welch's t-statistics and random forest reduced around 550 V-J features to roughly 13, which were used in a naive Bayes classifier (R e1071). Sample size was not statistically predetermined, and investigators were not blinded to group allocation. TCR Vbeta CDR3 sequencing of some 140 peripheral blood samples (43 ophthalmopathy, roughly 72 hyperthyroidism and approximately 17 progressor patients) is reported in the paper.

The sample in question was peripheral blood mononuclear cells (PBMCs), obtained at new diagnosis, from a patient treated with antithyroid drugs. The TCR sequence derives from a man between 25 and 39 years old with Graves disease. Donor details come from another sample of the same person, matched by shared clones. Rearrangement joined TRBV15 to TRBJ2-3; the D gene cannot be named for sure. The CDR3 protein: CATSVQQTSTDTQYF. The DNA sequence is as follows: TGTGCCACCAGCGTTCAGCAGACTAGCACAGATACGCAGTATTTT.